These T cell receptor beta chains were read from a single sample in a study of blood T cell repertoires in COVID-19. Sequencing was performed with immunoSEQ multiplex PCR; in TCRdb, only in-frame clones are kept and a portion is missing. Of tens of thousands of clones listed, 65% to 85% are singletons. Specimen: peripheral blood. The receptors here all came from a woman over 75 with active or convalescent COVID-19. CDR3s include the opening cysteine and the closing phenylalanine or tryptophan. The D gene is left open where the match is weak. Not all rows give a size; the values are once, few, many and, for expanded clones, a class.

TRBV28	.	16	TRBJ2-7	TRBD2	TGTGCCAGCAGTTTGCCTAGCGGGAGACAGTCCTACGAGCAGTACTTC	CASSLPSGRQSYEQYF
TRBV30	.	13	TRBJ2-7	.	TGTGCCTGGAGTCTCGACTACTCCTACGAGCAGTACTTC	CAWSLDYSYEQYF
TRBV13	.	14	TRBJ2-3	.	TGTGCCAGCAGGAAGAGGATGGGCACAGATACGCAGTATTTT	CASRKRMGTDTQYF
TRBV19	.	14	TRBJ2-7	.	TGTGCCAGTAGACAAACTAGCCTAGTAAACGAGCAGTACTTC	CASRQTSLVNEQYF
TRBV30	.	13	TRBJ1-1	.	TGTGCCTGGTCCACTAGTATGAACACTGAAGCTTTCTTT	CAWSTSMNTEAFF
TRBV7-9	once	13	TRBJ2-1	.	TGTGCCAGCAGCCCTCCCGGCGGAGATGAGCAGTTCTTC	CASSPPGGDEQFF
TRBV6-5	.	14	TRBJ2-3	TRBD2	TGTGCCAGCAGAGGGGCGGGAGTAGGAGATACGCAGTATTTT	CASRGAGVGDTQYF
TRBV5-5	.	14	TRBJ2-1	.	TGTGCCAGCAGCTTCTGGGCAGACTACAATGAGCAGTTCTTC	CASSFWADYNEQFF
TRBV7-8	.	17	TRBJ2-7	TRBD1	TGTGCCAGCAGCCTGGGACAGGGATATGGTAGCTCCTACGAGCAGTACTTC	CASSLGQGYGSSYEQYF
TRBV28	.	13	TRBJ1-5	.	TGTGCCAGCAGTTTAGGAGGGGATCAGCCCCAGCATTTT	CASSLGGDQPQHF
TRBV15	.	18	TRBJ1-5	.	TGTGCCACCAGCAGACAGGGGACGTATTCCCACAGCAATCAGCCCCAGCATTTT	CATSRQGTYSHSNQPQHF
TRBV5-6	.	17	TRBJ1-6	.	TGTGCCAGCAGCTGGGGGCGTACAAGCTCCTATAATTCACCCCTCCACTTT	CASSWGRTSSYNSPLHF
TRBV28	.	14	TRBJ2-7	TRBD2	TGTGCCAGCAGTTCCGGGACTAGCGGCTACGAGCAGTACTTC	CASSSGTSGYEQYF
TRBV28	.	15	TRBJ2-7	TRBD1	TGTGCCAGCTTCACAACCGGGACAGGTGGACACGAGCAGTACTTC	CASFTTGTGGHEQYF
TRBV4-2	.	14	TRBJ2-7	.	TGTGCCAGCAGCCCCGACTTAGGGGCCTACGAGCAGTACTTC	CASSPDLGAYEQYF
TRBV30	.	16	TRBJ2-1	TRBD2	TGTGCCTGGAAAAGAAAGGGACTAGCGGGACTGGATGAGCAGTTCTTC	CAWKRKGLAGLDEQFF
TRBV4-3	.	15	TRBJ2-3	TRBD1	TGCGCCAGCAGCCAGGGGACAGGATTCACAGATACGCAGTATTTT	CASSQGTGFTDTQYF
TRBV18	.	16	TRBJ2-3	.	TGTGCCAGCTCACCCTCGGACAGCCATTTGGGGGATACGCAGTATTTT	CASSPSDSHLGDTQYF
TRBV10-3	.	13	TRBJ1-4	.	TGTGCCATCAGTGAGACGTCCGGTGTAAAACTGTTTTTT	CAISETSGVKLFF
TRBV19	.	14	TRBJ1-2	TRBD1	TGTGCCAGTAGGACAGGGTTGCAGGACTATGGCTACACCTTC	CASRTGLQDYGYTF
TRBV4-1	.	15	TRBJ2-1	TRBD2	TGCGCCAGCAGCCGCGGACTAGCGGGAGTCAATGAGCAGTTCTTC	CASSRGLAGVNEQFF
TRBV9	.	14	TRBJ2-7	.	TGTGCCAGCAGCGCCAGACCGGGTCCTAGCGAGCAGTACTTC	CASSARPGPSEQYF
TRBV6-5	.	13	TRBJ1-5	TRBD1	TGTGCCAGCAGTCAGGGGGGATTTCAGCCCCAGCATTTT	CASSQGGFQPQHF
TRBV28	.	14	TRBJ2-5	TRBD1	TGTGCCAGCAACCCGACAGGGTTCCAAGAGACCCAGTACTTC	CASNPTGFQETQYF
TRBV6-5	.	15	TRBJ1-2	TRBD1	TGTGCCAGCAGCCAAAGAAGGGGGCGCGACTATGGCTACACCTTC	CASSQRRGRDYGYTF
TRBV30	.	15	TRBJ1-5	TRBD1	TGTGCCTGGAGCCCTAGACAGGGGGCGGTTCAGCCCCAGCATTTT	CAWSPRQGAVQPQHF
TRBV7-6	.	15	TRBJ2-7	TRBD2	TGTGCCAGCAGCCTCGCCTCGGGACTAGCTTCCGAGCAGTACTTC	CASSLASGLASEQYF
TRBV27	.	15	TRBJ1-4	.	TGTGCCAGCAGTCCCGGTCGGGGAGGGGTTGAAAAACTGTTTTTT	CASSPGRGGVEKLFF
TRBV3-1/TRBV3-2	once	16	TRBJ1-4	TRBD1	TGTGCCAGCAGCTATCGTAGGACAGGGTTTTATGAAAAACTGTTTTTT	CASSYRRTGFYEKLFF
TRBV19	.	16	TRBJ1-5	TRBD1	TGTGCCAGTAGGCATACAGTGGGGGACAGAAATCAGCCCCAGCATTTT	CASRHTVGDRNQPQHF
TRBV9	.	15	TRBJ1-4	TRBD1	TGTGCCAGCAGCGTAGCAGGGACAGGCGGGGAAAAACTGTTTTTT	CASSVAGTGGEKLFF
TRBV28	.	13	TRBJ1-1	TRBD1	TGTGCCAGCTACAGACAGGGAACTATAGGAGCTTTCTTT	CASYRQGTIGAFF
TRBV30	.	14	TRBJ2-1	.	TGTGCCTGGATTGGGCGGGGGCCCCGCGATGAGCAGTTCTTC	CAWIGRGPRDEQFF
TRBV11-3	.	15	TRBJ2-1	.	TGTGCCAGCAGCTTAGGAGAGAGCTCCTACAATGAGCAGTTCTTC	CASSLGESSYNEQFF
TRBV28	.	14	TRBJ1-2	TRBD1	TGTGCCGCCTCAGGGGGCGGGACGCTCTATGGCTACACCTTC	CAASGGGTLYGYTF
TRBV5-5	.	13	TRBJ1-1	.	TGTGCCAGCAGCTTGGTCGTGAACACTGAAGCTTTCTTT	CASSLVVNTEAFF
TRBV28	.	16	TRBJ1-5	TRBD1	TGTGCCAGCAGTTTGGCGGGGCAGGGGGCAGGTCAGCCCCAGCATTTT	CASSLAGQGAGQPQHF
TRBV2	once	18	TRBJ1-6	TRBD1	TGTGCCAGCAGGCCTTCAGGGGGCGCGCGCTCCTATAATTCACCCCTCCACTTT	CASRPSGGARSYNSPLHF
TRBV6-5	once	14	TRBJ2-3	TRBD1	TGTGCCAGCAGGAGGACAGGGGCGACAGATACGCAGTATTTT	CASRRTGATDTQYF
TRBV13	.	16	TRBJ2-7	.	TGTGCCAGCAGCGCCTCCGGCGGGACGGGATCCTACGAGCAGTACTTC	CASSASGGTGSYEQYF